This T cell receptor beta chain was observed in a study of early T cells in non-severe SARS-CoV-2 infection. Each CDR3 protein is one row after TCRdb ran MiXCR on the 5' RACE reads. The repertoire includes 55,000 to 65,000 distinct CDR3 sequences, about 12% of them detected once, and around 4.6% sits in the top ten. Germline lookup yields CDR1 SGHVS and CDR2 FQNEAQ. The CDR3 loop spans 17 amino acids. With V trimmed by 5 bases and J by 6 bases, 14 bases remained unmatched. This TCR was recovered from an adult who was a healthcare worker with PCR-confirmed SARS-CoV-2 infection or an uninfected control (not recorded which). The material sequenced was whole blood. The chain couples TRBV7-8 to TRBJ2-3; 10 bases are a match to TRBD2. As DNA, the CDR3 is TGTGCCAGCAGCCAGACCCGCAGCGGGGGGGTTAGGGATACGCAGTATTTT. It yields the protein CASSQTRSGGVRDTQYF. The full variable domain, with the rest looked up from reference TRBV7-8 and TRBJ2-3, is GAGVSQSPRYKVAKRGQDVALRCDPISGHVSLFWYQQALGQGPEFLTYFQNEAQLDKSGLPSDRFFAERPEGSVSTLKIQRTQQEDSAVYLCASSQTRSGGVRDTQYFGPGTRLTVL.